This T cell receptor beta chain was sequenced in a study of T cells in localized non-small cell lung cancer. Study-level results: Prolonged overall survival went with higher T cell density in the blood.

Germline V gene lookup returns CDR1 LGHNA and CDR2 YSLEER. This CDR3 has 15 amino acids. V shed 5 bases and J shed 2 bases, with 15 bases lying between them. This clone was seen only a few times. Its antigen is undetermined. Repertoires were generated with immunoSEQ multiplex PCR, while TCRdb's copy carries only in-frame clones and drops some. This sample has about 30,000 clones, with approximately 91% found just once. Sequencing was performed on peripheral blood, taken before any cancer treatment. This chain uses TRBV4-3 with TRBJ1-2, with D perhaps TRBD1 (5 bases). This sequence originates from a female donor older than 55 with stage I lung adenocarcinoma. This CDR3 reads CASSFGVGGNYGYTF. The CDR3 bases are TGCGCCAGCAGCTTTGGTGTTGGGGGAAACTATGGCTACACCTTC.